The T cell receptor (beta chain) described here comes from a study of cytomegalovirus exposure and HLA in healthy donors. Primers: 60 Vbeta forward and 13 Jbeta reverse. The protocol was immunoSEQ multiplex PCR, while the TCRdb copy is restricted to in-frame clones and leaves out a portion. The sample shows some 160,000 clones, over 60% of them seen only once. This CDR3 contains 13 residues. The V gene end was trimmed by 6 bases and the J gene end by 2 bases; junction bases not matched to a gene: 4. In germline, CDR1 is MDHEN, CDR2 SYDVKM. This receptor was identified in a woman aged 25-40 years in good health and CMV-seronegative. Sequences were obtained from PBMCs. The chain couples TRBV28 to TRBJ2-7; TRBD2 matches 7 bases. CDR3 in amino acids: CASSRTSPYEQYF. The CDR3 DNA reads TGTGCCAGCAGCCGGACTAGTCCCTACGAGCAGTACTTC.